This T cell receptor beta chain comes out of a study of blood T cells in healthy people across ages. With respect to this clonotype: Its target is not known.

This CDR3 is built from 15 residues. Germline CDR1 DFQATT, CDR2 SNEGSKA (reference sequence). A J-beta primer mix and a sample-barcoded 5' primer were used in a second PCR of about 7 to 12 cycles. In TCRdb, the 5' RACE reads were re-called with MiXCR into one record per CDR3 protein. This table holds about 770,000 distinct CDR3 sequences, around 42% found once. There were healthy Caucasian individuals from Russia, aged about 6 to 100, serving as donors. Study-wide points: Diversity estimates drawn from one million T cells were deemed underestimates. Roughly linear declines in TCR beta diversity per million T cells occurred with age. Naive T cell percentage and TCR beta diversity correlated strongly.

The sequencing input was blood. This chain connects TRBV20-1 to TRBJ2-5, with TRBD1 matching over 9 bases. The J call may not be correct, given that the DNA end is closer to TRBJ2-7. The sequence was collected from a man aged 55 to 70 in good health. The chain's CDR3 is CSASPSRDRAYEQYF. The DNA for the CDR3 is TGCAGTGCTAGCCCCTCCCGGGACAGGGCCTACGAGCAGTACTTC.